This TCR beta chain was documented in a study of response to subunit inactivated influenza vaccine. TCRdb analysed the RT-PCR reads with MiXCR anew, one entry per CDR3 protein. Among more than 550,000 distinct CDR3 sequences listed, around 11% were seen once. The trim removed 6 bases at V and 6 bases at J, leaving 13 bases unmatched. Germline V gives CDR1 MNHEY, CDR2 SVGEGT. The CDR3 contains 16 residues. These records were also assigned to another study, of T cells expressing NK-cell markers. This second study says: Beta-chain TCR cDNA was generated via 5'RACE template switching with UMIs.

V is TRBV6-2 or TRBV6-3 and J is TRBJ2-1; 8 positions agree with TRBD2. Sequences were derived from PBMCs from blood, sampled on the day of vaccination. This clonotype originated in a man in his fifties or sixties who received an inactivated influenza vaccine. Here the CDR3 DNA reads TGTGCCAGCAGCTGGGTCGGGGGGGCTCTCCGCAATGAGCAGTTCTTC. It translates to CASSWVGGALRNEQFF.